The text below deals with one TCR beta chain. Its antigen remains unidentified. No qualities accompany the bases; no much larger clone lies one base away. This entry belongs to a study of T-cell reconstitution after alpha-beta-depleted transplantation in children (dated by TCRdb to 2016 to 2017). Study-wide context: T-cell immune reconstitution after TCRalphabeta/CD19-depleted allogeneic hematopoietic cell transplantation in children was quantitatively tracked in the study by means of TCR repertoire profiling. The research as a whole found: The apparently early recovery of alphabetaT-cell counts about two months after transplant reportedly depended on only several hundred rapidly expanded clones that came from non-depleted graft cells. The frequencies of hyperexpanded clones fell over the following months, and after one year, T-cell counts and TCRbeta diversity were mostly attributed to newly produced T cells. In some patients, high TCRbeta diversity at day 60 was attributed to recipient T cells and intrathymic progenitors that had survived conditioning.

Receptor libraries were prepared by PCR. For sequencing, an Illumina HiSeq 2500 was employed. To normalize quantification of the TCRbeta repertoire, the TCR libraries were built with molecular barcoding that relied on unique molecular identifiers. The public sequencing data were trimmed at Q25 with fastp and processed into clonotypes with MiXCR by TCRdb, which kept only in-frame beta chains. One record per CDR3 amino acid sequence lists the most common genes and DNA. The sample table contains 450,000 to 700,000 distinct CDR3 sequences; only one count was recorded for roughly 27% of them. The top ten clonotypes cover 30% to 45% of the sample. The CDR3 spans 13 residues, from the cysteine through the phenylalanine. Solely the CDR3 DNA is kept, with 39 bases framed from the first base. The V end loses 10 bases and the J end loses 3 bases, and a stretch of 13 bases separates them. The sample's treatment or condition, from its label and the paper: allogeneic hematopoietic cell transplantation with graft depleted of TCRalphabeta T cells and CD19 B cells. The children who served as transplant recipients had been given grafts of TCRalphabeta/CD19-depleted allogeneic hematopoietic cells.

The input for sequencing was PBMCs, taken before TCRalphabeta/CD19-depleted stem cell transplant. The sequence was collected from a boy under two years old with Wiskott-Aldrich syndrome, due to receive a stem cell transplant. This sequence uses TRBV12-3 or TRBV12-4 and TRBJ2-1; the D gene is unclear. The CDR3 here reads CATRGGVYNEQFF. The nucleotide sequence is TGTGCCACCCGAGGTGGAGTCTACAATGAGCAGTTCTTC.